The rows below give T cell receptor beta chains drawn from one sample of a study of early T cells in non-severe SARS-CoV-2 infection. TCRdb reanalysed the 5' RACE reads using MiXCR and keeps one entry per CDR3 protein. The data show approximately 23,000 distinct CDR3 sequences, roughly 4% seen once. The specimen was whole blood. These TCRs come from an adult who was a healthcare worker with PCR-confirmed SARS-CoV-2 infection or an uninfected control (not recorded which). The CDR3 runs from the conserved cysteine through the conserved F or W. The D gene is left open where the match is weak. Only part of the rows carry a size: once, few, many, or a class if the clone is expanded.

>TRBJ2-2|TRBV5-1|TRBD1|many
CASSGRGHSTGELFF
TGCGCCAGCAGCGGCAGGGGGCATAGCACCGGGGAGCTGTTTTTT
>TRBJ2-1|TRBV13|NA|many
CASSPSTDNEQFF
TGTGCCAGCAGCCCTTCGACTGACAATGAGCAGTTCTTC
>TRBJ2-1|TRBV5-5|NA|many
CASSPIANSVYNEQFF
TGTGCCAGCAGCCCTATAGCTAATTCGGTTTACAATGAGCAGTTCTTC
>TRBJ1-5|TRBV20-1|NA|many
CSASRDSNQPQHF
TGCAGTGCTAGCCGGGACAGCAATCAGCCCCAGCATTTT
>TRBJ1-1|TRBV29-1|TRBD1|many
CSVGTGESIENTEAFF
TGCAGCGTCGGGACAGGGGAATCAATCGAGAACACTGAAGCTTTCTTT
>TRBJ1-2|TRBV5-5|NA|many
CASSPGASPRIGYTF
TGTGCCAGCAGCCCTGGGGCCTCCCCCAGAATTGGCTACACCTTC
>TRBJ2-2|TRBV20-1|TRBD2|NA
CSGLAGVGTGELFF
TGCAGTGGTTTAGCGGGAGTGGGTACCGGGGAGCTGTTTTTT
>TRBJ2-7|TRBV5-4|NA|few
CASSLRSLEQYF
TGTGCCAGCAGCTTGCGGTCACTCGAGCAGTACTTC
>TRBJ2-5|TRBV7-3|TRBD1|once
CASSSSGTGGTQYF
TGTGCCAGCAGCTCCTCCGGGACAGGGGGTACCCAGTACTTC
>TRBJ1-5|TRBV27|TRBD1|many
CASSLGTGGYQPQHF
TGTGCCAGCAGTTTAGGGACAGGGGGTTATCAGCCCCAGCATTTT
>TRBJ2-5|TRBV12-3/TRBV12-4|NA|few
CASSPYSKTQYF
TGTGCCAGCAGTCCCTATTCAAAGACCCAGTACTTC
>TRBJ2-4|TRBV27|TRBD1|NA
CASRLQGTGGRNIQYF
TGTGCCAGCCGCTTACAAGGGACAGGGGGTAGGAACATTCAGTACTTC
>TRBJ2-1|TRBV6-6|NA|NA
CASSPAIVQFF
TGTGCCAGCAGTCCTGCAATAGTGCAGTTCTTC
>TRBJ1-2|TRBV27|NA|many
CASSLSSNYGYTF
TGTGCCAGCAGTTTATCGAGTAACTATGGCTACACCTTC
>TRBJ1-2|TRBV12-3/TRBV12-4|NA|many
CASSLAGTGRAVF
TGTGCCAGCAGTTTAGCGGGAACAGGGAGAGCGGTCTTC
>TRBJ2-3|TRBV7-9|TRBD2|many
CASSLKREGTDTQYF
TGTGCCAGCAGCTTGAAGCGGGAGGGCACAGATACGCAGTATTTT
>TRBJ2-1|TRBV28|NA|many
CASRHAGTLNEQFF
TGTGCCAGCAGACACGCCGGGACGCTTAATGAGCAGTTCTTC
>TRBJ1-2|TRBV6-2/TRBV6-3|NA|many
CASSLDTNYGYTF
TGTGCCAGCAGCCTCGACACTAACTATGGCTACACCTTC
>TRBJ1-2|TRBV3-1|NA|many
CASSQDNAAYGYTF
TGTGCCAGCAGCCAAGATAACGCAGCTTATGGCTACACCTTC
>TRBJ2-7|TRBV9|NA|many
CASSVADGSYEQYF
TGTGCCAGCAGCGTAGCTGACGGGAGCTACGAGCAGTACTTC
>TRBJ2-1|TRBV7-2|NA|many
CASSLAVGPSSYNEQFF
TGTGCCAGCAGCTTAGCGGTAGGTCCCTCCTCCTACAATGAGCAGTTCTTC
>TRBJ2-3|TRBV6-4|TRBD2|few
CASSDGLAGDTDTQYF
TGTGCCAGCAGTGACGGGCTCGCGGGAGACACAGATACGCAGTATTTT
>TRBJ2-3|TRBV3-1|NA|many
CASSQDLAAVKTDTQYF
TGTGCCAGCAGCCAAGATCTTGCAGCGGTCAAAACAGATACGCAGTATTTT
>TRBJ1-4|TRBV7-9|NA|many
CASSLEGEKLFF
TGTGCCAGCAGCTTAGAGGGTGAAAAACTGTTTTTT
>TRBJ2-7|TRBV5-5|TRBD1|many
CASSPPGQGAREQYF
TGTGCCAGCAGCCCTCCGGGACAGGGGGCTAGGGAGCAGTACTTC
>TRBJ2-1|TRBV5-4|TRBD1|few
CASSSTNRGLYNEQFF
TGTGCCAGCAGCTCGACGAACAGGGGGCTGTACAATGAGCAGTTCTTC